These T cell receptor beta chains were read from a single sample in a study of T cell responses to AZD1222 COVID-19 vaccine. Assay used: immunoSEQ multiplex PCR; TCRdb lists only in-frame clones, some missing. The sample holds approximately 98,000 clones; around 84% are singletons and the top ten take about 3.3%. This specimen was peripheral blood, taken on day 0 of AZD1222 vaccination. These receptors were taken from an adult in good health. The CDR3 runs from the conserved cysteine through the conserved F or W. The D gene is left open where the match is weak. Size is omitted from some rows. Given values are once, few, many or a class for expanded clones.

v_gene,d_gene,abundance,j_gene,CDR3aa,CDR3nt
TRBV11-3,TRBD2,-,TRBJ2-1,CASSSGGGVNEQFF,TGTGCCAGCAGCTCGGGCGGGGGTGTTAATGAGCAGTTCTTC
TRBV3-1/TRBV3-2,-,once,TRBJ1-1,CASSQVGVGALTEAFF,TGTGCCAGCAGCCAAGTCGGGGTAGGGGCCTTGACTGAAGCTTTCTTT
TRBV28,-,-,TRBJ1-1,CASSLYSGGLTGNTEAFF,TGTGCCAGCAGTTTATATTCCGGGGGCCTGACGGGGAACACTGAAGCTTTCTTT
TRBV5-1,-,-,TRBJ2-1,CASSASLGNEQFF,TGCGCCAGCAGCGCCTCCCTAGGCAATGAGCAGTTCTTC
TRBV19,-,-,TRBJ2-1,CASSPHPTASGNNEQFF,TGTGCCAGTAGTCCCCACCCGACAGCCTCGGGGAACAATGAGCAGTTCTTC
TRBV7-2,TRBD1,once,TRBJ1-2,CASSLRRDSLLANYGYTF,TGTGCCAGCAGCTTAAGGAGGGACAGCCTCCTCGCTAACTATGGCTACACCTTC
TRBV21-1,-,-,TRBJ2-7,CAMTRQGSYEQYF,TGTGCCATGACGAGACAGGGTTCCTACGAGCAGTACTTC
TRBV7-2,TRBD2,-,TRBJ2-3,CASSLWSAGGDTQYF,TGTGCCAGCAGCTTATGGTCCGCGGGGGGAGATACGCAGTATTTT
TRBV19,-,-,TRBJ2-1,CASSMEGVGYNEQFF,TGTGCCAGTAGTATGGAAGGGGTCGGGTACAATGAGCAGTTCTTC
TRBV14,TRBD1,few,TRBJ2-7,CASSRGQGVYEQYF,TGTGCCAGCAGCCGAGGACAGGGTGTCTACGAGCAGTACTTC
TRBV28,-,-,TRBJ2-2,CASSWRQGISGELFF,TGTGCCAGCAGTTGGCGTCAGGGGATCTCCGGGGAGCTGTTTTTT
TRBV10-1,-,-,TRBJ1-1,CASRSGFTEAFF,TGCGCCAGCAGATCGGGTTTTACTGAAGCTTTCTTT
TRBV20-1,-,-,TRBJ1-6,CSASGGRGGNSPLHF,TGCAGTGCTAGTGGGGGGAGAGGAGGAAATTCACCCCTCCACTTT
TRBV7-2,TRBD2,-,TRBJ2-2,CASSLVGVAGRTGELFF,TGTGCCAGCAGCTTAGTGGGGGTAGCGGGGCGCACCGGGGAGCTGTTTTTT
TRBV7-2,-,-,TRBJ2-3,CASSYQGPTSTDTQYF,TGTGCCAGCAGCTACCAAGGACCGACTAGCACAGATACGCAGTATTTT
TRBV29-1,TRBD1,-,TRBJ1-1,CSGGHRGNTEAFF,TGCAGCGGCGGCCACAGGGGGAACACTGAAGCTTTCTTT
TRBV5-1,-,-,TRBJ1-1,CASSPGTRSNTEAFF,TGCGCCAGCAGTCCCGGGACCCGTTCGAACACTGAAGCTTTCTTT
TRBV6-5,-,-,TRBJ1-5,CASSYRDGRSLHF,TGTGCCAGCAGTTACCGGGACGGCAGATCCTTACATTTT
TRBV5-6,TRBD1,-,TRBJ1-2,CASSITDRVSVGGYTF,TGTGCCAGCAGCATCACGGACAGGGTTTCGGTCGGGGGCTACACCTTC
TRBV19,TRBD1,-,TRBJ1-3,CASSPRTGHSGNTIYF,TGTGCCAGTAGTCCTAGGACAGGGCACTCTGGAAACACCATATATTTT
TRBV2,-,-,TRBJ1-5,CASSEGLNQPQHF,TGTGCCAGCAGTGAAGGCCTCAATCAGCCCCAGCATTTT
TRBV4-1,-,-,TRBJ1-4,CASSQAQEKLFF,TGCGCCAGCAGCCAAGCTCAGGAAAAACTGTTTTTT
TRBV19,TRBD2,-,TRBJ2-1,CASSRATSGFYNEQFF,TGTGCCAGTAGTAGGGCGACTAGCGGGTTTTACAATGAGCAGTTCTTC
TRBV7-2,TRBD1,-,TRBJ1-5,CASSPGGGPNQPQHF,TGTGCCAGCAGCCCAGGGGGGGGCCCGAATCAGCCCCAGCATTTT
TRBV10-1,TRBD1,-,TRBJ1-1,CASSESEGARTEAFF,TGCGCCAGCAGTGAGTCAGAGGGGGCGCGGACTGAAGCTTTCTTT
TRBV20-1,-,-,TRBJ1-5,CSAGDGTANQPQHF,TGCAGTGCTGGTGACGGGACGGCTAATCAGCCCCAGCATTTT
TRBV29-1,-,-,TRBJ2-1,CTALGPLYNEQFF,TGCACCGCCTTGGGGCCCCTATACAATGAGCAGTTCTTC
TRBV4-1,TRBD1,-,TRBJ2-3,CASSLTGGTDTQYF,TGCGCCAGCAGCTTGACAGGGGGCACAGATACGCAGTATTTT
TRBV5-1,-,-,TRBJ1-6,CASSLAKEENSPLHF,TGCGCCAGCAGCTTGGCCAAGGAGGAGAATTCACCCCTCCACTTT
TRBV6-5,-,-,TRBJ1-3,CASIQGSPGNTIYF,TGTGCCAGCATCCAGGGGTCCCCTGGAAACACCATATATTTT
TRBV7-2,TRBD1,-,TRBJ2-5,CASSLRGQKSQETQYF,TGTGCCAGCAGCCTACGGGGACAGAAGAGCCAAGAGACCCAGTACTTC
TRBV27,-,-,TRBJ1-2,CASSLSGVRNYGYTF,TGTGCCAGCAGTTTAAGCGGGGTGCGCAACTATGGCTACACCTTC
TRBV6-5,TRBD1,-,TRBJ2-7,CASSFQGTGAAYEQYF,TGTGCCAGCAGTTTCCAGGGGACAGGGGCAGCCTACGAGCAGTACTTC
TRBV5-4,-,-,TRBJ1-5,CASRDGQSPNQPQHF,TGTGCCAGCAGAGATGGACAGAGTCCCAATCAGCCCCAGCATTTT
TRBV6-5,TRBD1,once,TRBJ2-7,CASSYSTGISYEQYF,TGTGCCAGCAGTTACTCGACAGGGATCTCCTACGAGCAGTACTTC
TRBV11-2,-,-,TRBJ2-2,CASSPLRSRGQGELFF,TGTGCCAGCAGCCCCCTACGGAGTAGAGGGCAGGGGGAGCTGTTTTTT
TRBV5-4,-,-,TRBJ2-5,CASSRASKVTQETQYF,TGTGCCAGCAGCCGCGCCAGCAAAGTAACCCAAGAGACCCAGTACTTC
TRBV6-4,TRBD2,-,TRBJ2-2,CASSRTSGGTGELFF,TGTGCCAGCAGTCGGACTAGCGGGGGCACCGGGGAGCTGTTTTTT
TRBV5-6,-,-,TRBJ1-3,CASSRDTGHHIGNTIYF,TGTGCCAGCAGCAGGGATACGGGCCATCACATTGGAAACACCATATATTTT
TRBV28,TRBD2,medium-sized,TRBJ2-7,CASSLSTPDTSGLTYEQYF,TGTGCCAGCAGTTTAAGTACCCCAGATACTAGCGGCTTAACCTACGAGCAGTACTTC
TRBV7-9,-,-,TRBJ1-2,CATSADGYYGYTF,TGTGCCACTAGCGCAGACGGATACTATGGCTACACCTTC
TRBV27,TRBD1,-,TRBJ1-5,CASSLGTGYQPQHF,TGTGCCAGCAGTTTAGGGACAGGGTATCAGCCCCAGCATTTT